Listed below are T cell receptor beta chains from one sample, sequenced in a study of low-dose radiotherapy and immunotherapy resistance in tumors. TCRdb re-called the reads with MiXCR, one entry per CDR3 protein. The table records about 52,000 distinct CDR3 sequences, around 33% of them present only once. Sequencing used PBMCs, obtained after low-dose radiotherapy plus immunotherapy. The receptor source for this set is a male donor with rectosigmoid adenocarcinoma. Both conserved end residues are part of each CDR3. A D gene is named only where the DNA matches it firmly. Clone size is not always given. Where it is, it says once, few, many or a class for expanded clones.

J gene | V gene | clone size | CDR3 length | D gene | CDR3 protein | CDR3 DNA
TRBJ1-3 | TRBV6-6 | - | 15 | - | CASSQGPYSGNTIYF | TGTGCCAGCAGCCAGGGACCTTACTCTGGAAACACCATATATTTT
TRBJ2-7 | TRBV14 | many | 14 | - | CASSQGGLLYEQYF | TGTGCCAGCAGCCAAGGAGGGTTGTTGTACGAGCAGTACTTC
TRBJ2-1 | TRBV3-1 | - | 14 | TRBD2 | CASSQLQREKEQFF | TGTGCCAGCAGCCAACTTCAGCGGGAGAAGGAGCAGTTCTTC
TRBJ2-3 | TRBV7-2 | many | 12 | - | CASSSLVDTQYF | TGTGCCAGCAGCTCCCTAGTGGATACGCAGTATTTT
TRBJ2-2 | TRBV6-4 | - | 15 | - | CASSAAAGARGELFF | TGTGCCAGCAGTGCTGCTGCAGGGGCGAGAGGGGAGCTGTTTTTT
TRBJ2-1 | TRBV12-3/TRBV12-4 | - | 15 | TRBD1 | CASSLRDRSYNEQFF | TGTGCCAGCAGTCTCCGGGACAGGAGCTACAATGAGCAGTTCTTC
TRBJ2-6 | TRBV14 | many | 17 | - | CASRKTGTRSGANVLTF | TGTGCCAGCCGAAAAACAGGGACCCGCTCTGGGGCCAACGTCCTGACTTTC
TRBJ1-5 | TRBV6-2/TRBV6-3 | - | 16 | - | CASSRALGVLNQPQHF | TGTGCCAGCAGCCGCGCCTTGGGTGTTCTCAATCAGCCCCAGCATTTT
TRBJ1-1 | TRBV20-1 | many | 16 | - | CSARGPQGRRDTEAFF | TGCAGTGCTAGAGGCCCTCAGGGGCGGAGGGACACTGAAGCTTTCTTT
TRBJ1-5 | TRBV2 | many | 14 | - | CASARGQSNQPQHF | TGTGCCAGCGCGCGGGGGCAGAGCAATCAGCCCCAGCATTTT
TRBJ1-6 | TRBV28 | medium-sized | 16 | - | CASTGVGWGIHSPLHF | TGTGCCAGCACAGGGGTGGGCTGGGGTATTCATTCACCCCTCCACTTT
TRBJ1-2 | TRBV23-1 | few | 12 | - | CASSQSDVGYTF | TGCGCCAGCAGTCAATCGGACGTCGGCTACACCTTC
TRBJ1-3 | TRBV13 | many | 12 | - | CASSLVGNTIYF | TGTGCCAGCAGCTTAGTTGGAAACACCATATATTTT
TRBJ1-4 | TRBV5-1 | - | 15 | TRBD1 | CASSGQGLEEEKLFF | TGCGCCAGCAGCGGACAGGGGTTGGAAGAAGAAAAACTGTTTTTT
TRBJ2-1 | TRBV2 | many | 16 | - | CASSEGDRSSYNEQFF | TGTGCCAGCAGTGAAGGAGACAGGAGCTCCTACAATGAGCAGTTCTTC
TRBJ1-1 | TRBV6-1 | many | 13 | - | CASGTGKNTEAFF | TGCGCCAGCGGGACGGGCAAGAACACTGAAGCTTTCTTT
TRBJ2-7 | TRBV6-1 | - | 13 | - | CASVPSGVYEQYF | TGTGCCAGCGTACCGTCAGGGGTGTACGAGCAGTACTTC
TRBJ2-4 | TRBV15 | many | 15 | - | CATSPARGGADIQYF | TGTGCCACCAGCCCAGCGAGAGGGGGGGCGGACATTCAGTACTTC
TRBJ2-2 | TRBV19 | many | 16 | TRBD2 | CASSLTGTRSTGELFF | TGTGCCAGTAGTCTTACCGGGACTAGAAGTACCGGGGAGCTGTTTTTT
TRBJ2-3 | TRBV12-3/TRBV12-4 | few | 14 | TRBD2 | CASIRGGGAHTQYF | TGTGCCAGCATCCGGGGCGGGGGGGCCCATACGCAGTATTTT
TRBJ2-5 | TRBV7-2 | many | 15 | - | CASSLLEHSQETQYF | TGTGCCAGCAGCTTATTAGAGCACTCTCAAGAGACCCAGTACTTC
TRBJ2-5 | TRBV10-2 | - | 12 | - | CASHGQQETQYF | TGCGCCAGCCACGGACAACAAGAGACCCAGTACTTC
TRBJ2-3 | TRBV5-1 | many | 12 | - | CASSSDTDTQYF | TGCGCCAGCAGCTCCGACACAGATACGCAGTATTTT
TRBJ2-5 | TRBV12-3/TRBV12-4 | many | 15 | TRBD2 | CASSSLAGTQETQYF | TGTGCCAGCAGTTCTTTAGCGGGGACACAAGAGACCCAGTACTTC
TRBJ2-7 | TRBV7-2 | - | 12 | - | CASSRLLGEQYF | TGTGCCAGCAGCCGGTTATTAGGCGAGCAGTACTTC
TRBJ1-5 | TRBV6-2/TRBV6-3 | many | 14 | TRBD1 | CASSPGQQEQPQHF | TGTGCCAGCTCTCCGGGACAGCAAGAACAGCCCCAGCATTTT
TRBJ2-3 | TRBV29-1 | many | 14 | TRBD2 | CSADGSGGTDTQYF | TGCAGCGCCGATGGTAGCGGGGGCACAGATACGCAGTATTTT
TRBJ2-7 | TRBV5-1 | - | 14 | - | CASSLNPDGYEQYF | TGCGCCAGCAGCCTGAACCCAGACGGCTACGAGCAGTACTTC
TRBJ1-1 | TRBV6-2/TRBV6-3 | many | 13 | - | CASSYRGDTEAFF | TGTGCCAGCAGTTACCGGGGGGACACTGAAGCTTTCTTT
TRBJ2-3 | TRBV2 | - | 14 | TRBD1 | CASLDRGVTDTQYF | TGTGCCAGCCTCGACAGGGGAGTAACAGATACGCAGTATTTT
TRBJ2-3 | TRBV5-1 | - | 20 | TRBD2 | CASSLAPGTSVRGRTDTQYF | TGCGCCAGCAGCTTGGCCCCCGGGACTAGCGTCCGAGGACGCACAGATACGCAGTATTTT
TRBJ1-2 | TRBV3-1 | many | 13 | - | CASSQEWVKGYTF | TGTGCCAGCAGCCAAGAATGGGTAAAGGGCTACACCTTC
TRBJ2-1 | TRBV6-5 | - | 17 | - | CASSEYTTGFSYNEQFF | TGTGCCAGCAGCGAATACACGACGGGGTTCTCCTACAATGAGCAGTTCTTC
TRBJ1-5 | TRBV5-5 | - | 18 | - | CASSPVGSGGVSNQPQHF | TGTGCCAGCAGCCCGGTTGGGTCGGGGGGCGTCAGCAATCAGCCCCAGCATTTT
TRBJ2-7 | TRBV7-2 | - | 16 | TRBD2 | CASSLEGTKETYEQYF | TGTGCCAGCAGCTTAGAAGGGACTAAAGAGACCTACGAGCAGTACTTC
TRBJ2-1 | TRBV19 | many | 15 | TRBD1 | CASRETGSSYNEQFF | TGTGCCAGTAGAGAGACAGGGAGCTCCTACAATGAGCAGTTCTTC
TRBJ2-5 | TRBV7-2 | many | 15 | - | CASSLAGDAQETQYF | TGTGCCAGCAGCTTAGCCGGGGATGCCCAAGAGACCCAGTACTTC
TRBJ2-3 | TRBV5-1 | - | 17 | - | CASSVLRSGPTTDTQYF | TGCGCCAGCAGCGTCTTACGGAGCGGGCCGACCACAGATACGCAGTATTTT
TRBJ1-5 | TRBV20-1 | - | 14 | TRBD1 | CSAHRDRDLAAQHF | TGCAGTGCTCACCGGGACAGGGATTTAGCGGCCCAGCATTTT
TRBJ2-1 | TRBV6-4 | many | 11 | - | CASRGLNEQFF | TGTGCCAGCAGGGGGCTAAATGAGCAGTTCTTC
TRBJ1-4 | TRBV18 | many | 16 | TRBD1 | CASSRDRVKDGEKLFF | TGTGCCAGCTCACGGGACAGGGTAAAGGATGGTGAAAAACTGTTTTTT
TRBJ2-1 | TRBV4-3 | - | 13 | - | CASSQDPYNEQFF | TGCGCCAGCAGCCAAGACCCCTACAATGAGCAGTTCTTC
TRBJ2-7 | TRBV7-6 | many | 16 | TRBD2 | CASSFTSGSPSYEQYF | TGTGCCAGCAGCTTCACTAGCGGGAGCCCCTCCTACGAGCAGTACTTC